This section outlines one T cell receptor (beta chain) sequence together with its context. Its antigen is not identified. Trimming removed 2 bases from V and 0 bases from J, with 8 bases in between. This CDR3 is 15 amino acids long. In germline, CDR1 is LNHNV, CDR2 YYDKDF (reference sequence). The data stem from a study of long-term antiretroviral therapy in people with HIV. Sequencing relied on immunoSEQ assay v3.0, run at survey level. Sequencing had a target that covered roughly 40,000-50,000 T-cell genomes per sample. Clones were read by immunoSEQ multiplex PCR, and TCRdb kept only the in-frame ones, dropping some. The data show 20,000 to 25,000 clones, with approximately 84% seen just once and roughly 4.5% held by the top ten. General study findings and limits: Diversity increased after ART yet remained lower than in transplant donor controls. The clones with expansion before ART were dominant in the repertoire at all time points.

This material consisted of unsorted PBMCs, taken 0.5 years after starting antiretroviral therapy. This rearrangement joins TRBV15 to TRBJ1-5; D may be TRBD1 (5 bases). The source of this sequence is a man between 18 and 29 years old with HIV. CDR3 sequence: CATSRQTDSNQPQHF. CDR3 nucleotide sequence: TGTGCCACCAGCAGACAGACAGATAGCAATCAGCCCCAGCATTTT.